This T cell receptor beta chain was sequenced for a study of PD-1 blockade in classical Hodgkin lymphoma. Points from the study as a whole: Complete responders showed a baseline diversity that resembled the diversity of newly diagnosed patients.

With 6 bases removed from V and 4 bases from J, the gap between germline ends came to 16 bases. This CDR3 is 14 amino acids long. Germline CDR1 MNHNS, CDR2 SASEGT. Noted time point: cycle 4 day 1 (C4D1), after less than 7 weeks of nivolumab. Every single patient, without exception, relapsed after autologous stem cell transplantation, and brentuximab vedotin exposure varied. Magnetic negative selection, applied to thawed PBMCs, was used to isolate the CD8+ T cells. Profiled with immunoSEQ multiplex PCR; TCRdb holds only in-frame clones, not every one. The sample records approximately 21,000 clones, about four fifths being singletons. A remark on this clone: Its antigen is not known.

The TCR originated in a human donor with classical Hodgkin lymphoma. The chain couples TRBV6-1 to TRBJ2-7; D is perhaps TRBD2 (6 bases). Source: CD8+ T cells from blood, taken before the fourth cycle of nivolumab. Here the CDR3 DNA reads TGTGCCAGCAGATCCGGGACTTCCCTGTACGAGCAGTACTTC. It codes for CASRSGTSLYEQYF.